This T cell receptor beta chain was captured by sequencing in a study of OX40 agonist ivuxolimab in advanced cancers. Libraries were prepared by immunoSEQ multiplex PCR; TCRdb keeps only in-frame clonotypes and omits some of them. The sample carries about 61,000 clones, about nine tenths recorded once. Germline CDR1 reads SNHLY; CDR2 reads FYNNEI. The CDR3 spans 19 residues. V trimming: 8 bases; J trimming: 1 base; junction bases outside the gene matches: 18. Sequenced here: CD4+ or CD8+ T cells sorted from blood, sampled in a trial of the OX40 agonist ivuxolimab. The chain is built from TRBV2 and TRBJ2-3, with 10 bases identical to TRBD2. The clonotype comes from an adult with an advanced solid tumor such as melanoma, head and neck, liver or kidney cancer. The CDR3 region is CASEFGRLAGVLGTDTQYF. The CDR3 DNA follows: TGTGCCAGCGAATTCGGTAGGCTAGCGGGGGTTCTCGGCACAGATACGCAGTATTTT.